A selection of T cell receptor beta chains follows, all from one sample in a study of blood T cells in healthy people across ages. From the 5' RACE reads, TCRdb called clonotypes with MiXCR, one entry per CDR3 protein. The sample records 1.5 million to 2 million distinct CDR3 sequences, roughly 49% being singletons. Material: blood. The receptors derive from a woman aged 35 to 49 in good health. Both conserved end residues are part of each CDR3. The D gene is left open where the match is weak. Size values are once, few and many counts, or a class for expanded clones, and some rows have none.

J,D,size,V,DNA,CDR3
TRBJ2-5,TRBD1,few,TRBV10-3,TGTGCCATCAGGGGGACAGTTGGGTCGGAGACCCAGTACTTC,CAIRGTVGSETQYF
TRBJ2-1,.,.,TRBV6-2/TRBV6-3,TGTGCCAGCAGTGCCCTTTCGGCAGGGCCCCTATCCTACAATGAGCAGTTCTTC,CASSALSAGPLSYNEQFF
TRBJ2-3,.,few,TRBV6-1,TGTGCCGGAAGGGTGCCAAGACAGAATAGGTTCCGGGGACCGTGGCAGTATTTT,CAGRVPRQNRFRGPWQYF
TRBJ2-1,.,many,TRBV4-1,TGCGCCAGCAGCCAAGCAGTACGATTGATCCGGGGAGAGCAGTTCTTC,CASSQAVRLIRGEQFF
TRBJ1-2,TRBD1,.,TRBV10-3,TGTGCCATCAGTTTGGGACAGGGGACGAATGGCTACACCTTC,CAISLGQGTNGYTF
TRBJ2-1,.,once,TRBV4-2,TGTGCCAGCAGCCAAGATCTTGTGGGGCGGCAGTTCTTC,CASSQDLVGRQFF
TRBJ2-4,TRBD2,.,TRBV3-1,TGTGCCAGCAGCCAGCGGGGGGGCTTAGCCAAGAACATTCAGTACTTC,CASSQRGGLAKNIQYF
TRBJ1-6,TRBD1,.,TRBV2,TGTGCCAGCAGTCCAGGACAGGGCGGGCCACCCCTCCACTTT,CASSPGQGGPPLHF
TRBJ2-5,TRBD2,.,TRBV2,TGTGCCAGCAGTGAAGGACTAGCGGGGATGGGAGAGACCCAGTACTTC,CASSEGLAGMGETQYF
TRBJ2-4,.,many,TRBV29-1,TGCAGCGTTGCCCTGGCAGACCGAGGTAGAAACATTCAGTACTTC,CSVALADRGRNIQYF
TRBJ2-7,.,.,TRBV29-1,TGCAGCGTTGATCAGGGAAGGTACGAGCAGTACTTC,CSVDQGRYEQYF
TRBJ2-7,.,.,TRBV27,TGTGCCAGCGGCTTGCGGGGACCCTACGAGCAGTACTTC,CASGLRGPYEQYF
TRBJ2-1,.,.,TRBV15,TGTGCCACCAGCAGAGATGTACAGGCCTACAATGAGCAGTTCTTC,CATSRDVQAYNEQFF
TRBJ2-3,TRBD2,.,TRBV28,TGTGCCAGCAGTTTAATCAGCGGGGCCGGAGATACGCAGTATTTT,CASSLISGAGDTQYF
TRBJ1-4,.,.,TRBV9,TGTGCCAGCAGCGTCGGTGACTCAGGGGAAAAACTGTTTTTT,CASSVGDSGEKLFF
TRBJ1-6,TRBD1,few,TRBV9,TGTGCCAGCAGCGTCGGACAGGGGTATAATTCACCCCTCCACTTT,CASSVGQGYNSPLHF
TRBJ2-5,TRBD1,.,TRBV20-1,TGCAGTGCTAGACCCCGGAGAGGGGGCCGACAAGAGACCCAGTACTTC,CSARPRRGGRQETQYF
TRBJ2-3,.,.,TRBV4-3,TGCGCCAGCAGCCAAGATGCGGTTAGTGGAGATACGCAGTATTTT,CASSQDAVSGDTQYF
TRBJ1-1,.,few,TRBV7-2,TGTGCCAGCAGCCGCGCCCGGTTCACTGAAGCTTTCTTT,CASSRARFTEAFF
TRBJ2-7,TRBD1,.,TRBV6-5,TGTGCCAGCAGTGCGCACGAGGGACAGGGCTACGAGCAGTACTTC,CASSAHEGQGYEQYF
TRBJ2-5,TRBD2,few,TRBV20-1,TGCAGTGCACCGCCCGGGACTAGCGGGGGAGAGACCCAGTACTTC,CSAPPGTSGGETQYF
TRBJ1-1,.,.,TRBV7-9,TGTGCCAGCAGCTTACCTATCCCGAACACTGAAGCTTTCTTT,CASSLPIPNTEAFF
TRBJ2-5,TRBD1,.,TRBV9,TGTGCCAGCAGCGGGGGACAGGGATTTCAAGAGACCCAGTACTTC,CASSGGQGFQETQYF
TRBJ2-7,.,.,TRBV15,TGTGCCACCAGCAGAGATGGATGGGAGCAGTACTTC,CATSRDGWEQYF
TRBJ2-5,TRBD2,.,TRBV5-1,TGCGCCAGCAGCTTGTCTAGCGGCGGATGGACCCAGTACTTC,CASSLSSGGWTQYF
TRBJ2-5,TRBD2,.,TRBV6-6,TGTGCCAGCAGTTCACGAGGTAGCGGGGGGTCGCAAGAGACCCAGTACTTC,CASSSRGSGGSQETQYF
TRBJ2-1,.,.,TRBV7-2,TGTGCCAGCAGCTTAGAGGTCTACCAGCAGTTCTTC,CASSLEVYQQFF
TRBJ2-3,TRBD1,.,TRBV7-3,TGTGCCAGCAGCCCCGGACAGGGCCAGTCCACAGATACGCAGTATTTT,CASSPGQGQSTDTQYF
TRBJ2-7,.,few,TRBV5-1,TGCGCCAGCAGCTTTGACCGACCGACCTTCTACGAGCAGTACTTC,CASSFDRPTFYEQYF
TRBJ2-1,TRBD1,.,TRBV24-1,TGTGCCACCATTGACAGGGGTTGGCATGAGCAGTTCTTC,CATIDRGWHEQFF
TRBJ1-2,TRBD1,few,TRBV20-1,TGCAGCGCTTGGACAGGGAGTGGCTACACCTTC,CSAWTGSGYTF